This record concerns one T cell receptor (beta chain) sequence. Its antigen is as yet unknown. The data stem from a study of cytomegalovirus exposure and HLA in healthy donors. Broader study findings: The study put some 150 TCR beta chains on its list as cytomegalovirus-associated.

The method was immunoSEQ multiplex PCR; TCRdb's version includes in-frame clones alone and lacks a portion of them. The sample lists over 200,000 clones; 75% to 90% were seen once. Trimming shortened V by 5 bases and J by 0 bases, and 7 bases separated the two germline ends. CDR3 length: 13 residues. Germline assignment: CDR1 MNHEY and CDR2 SVGAGI. Separate from the approximately 600-subject first cohort was the roughly 120-subject validation cohort, to which the donors belonged. This chain connects TRBV6-5 to TRBJ1-2, with a weak D call TRBD1 (5 bases). This TCR came from a woman aged 25-40 years in good health and CMV-seropositive. Sequencing was performed on PBMCs. CDR3 DNA sequence: TGTGCCAGCAGTAGGGGAACTAACTATGGCTACACCTTC. Amino acid sequence: CASSRGTNYGYTF.